The 8 T cell receptor beta chains below were found in one sample sequenced in a study of blood T cell repertoires in COVID-19. TCRdb's table, derived via immunoSEQ multiplex PCR, lists solely in-frame clones and lacks some. In the table there are approximately 130,000 clones, 70% to 80% of which are singletons. The sequenced material came from peripheral blood. The receptors were sampled from a human donor in a cohort sampled during active COVID-19.

The chain combines TRBV5-6 with TRBJ1-5; possibly TRBD1 for D (6 bases). This CDR3 region has 15 residues. V was shortened by 1 base and J by 3 bases, with 11 bases between the two germline ends. Germline lookup yields CDR1 SGHDT and CDR2 YYEEEE. DNA for the CDR3: TGTGCCAGCAGCTTGTATAACAGGGACAATCAGCCCCAGCATTTT. Protein: CASSLYNRDNQPQHF.

This clone has a handful of counts. The chain links TRBV6-2 or TRBV6-3 to TRBJ1-1, with D possibly being TRBD1 (5 bases). The V gene lost 5 bases and the J gene lost 1 base, with 8 bases spanning the gap. The CDR3 runs 13 residues. Germline V gene sequence: CDR1 MNHEY, CDR2 SVGEGT. The CDR3 DNA sequence: TGTGCCAGCAGTGGGCAGGGGAACACTGAAGCTTTCTTT. Its protein is CASSGQGNTEAFF.

The gene calls are TRBV20-1 and TRBJ2-1; D unresolved. Trimming took off 8 bases at V and 9 bases at J, with 14 bases between the two ends. The CDR3 consists of 11 residues. CDR1 and CDR2 (germline): DFQATT, SNEGSKA (reference sequence). CDR3 protein: CSQTVATEQFF. The CDR3, as DNA: TGCAGTCAGACTGTTGCGACTGAGCAGTTCTTC.

The CDR3 here is CASSLGPGNYEQYF. CDR3 in DNA: TGTGCCAGCAGCTTAGGCCCGGGAAACTACGAGCAGTACTTC. The chain carries TRBV13 and TRBJ2-7; D might be TRBD2 (5 bases). The ends were cut back, 0 bases at V and 3 bases at J, with 9 bases in the middle. The germline gives CDR1 PRHDT, CDR2 FYEKMQ (reference sequence). CDR3 length: 14 residues.

This chain uses TRBV5-6 with TRBJ1-2; TRBD1 matches at 9 bases. This CDR3 has 15 amino acids. The J segment lost 2 bases and the V segment lost 4 bases, leaving 6 bases of the junction unmatched. Germline V gene data show CDR1 as SGHDT and CDR2 as YYEEEE. CDR3 residues: CASSTRQGENYGYTF. CDR3 DNA: TGTGCCAGCAGCACCCGACAGGGGGAAAACTATGGCTACACCTTC.

The J gene is TRBJ2-7, the V gene TRBV30, with 7 bases identical to TRBD1. The trim removed 3 bases at V and 2 bases at J, leaving 4 bases unmatched. CDR1 and CDR2 (germline): GTSNPN, SVGIG (reference sequence). The CDR3 loop spans 13 amino acids. The CDR3 region is CAWRNRGTYEQYF. CDR3 sequence (DNA): TGTGCCTGGAGGAACAGGGGCACCTACGAGCAGTACTTC.

This clone was counted a single time. The V gene is TRBV7-9, the J gene TRBJ1-4; 8 bases map to TRBD1. There are 19 residues in the CDR3. Germline V CDR1 and CDR2: SEHNR, FQNEAQ (reference sequence). V shed 4 bases, J shed 1 base, and the junction held 14 bases outside the gene matches. CDR3 coding DNA: TGTGCCAGCAGCTCCTATCGACAGGGGCAATACAGAACTAATGAAAAACTGTTTTTT. It encodes CASSSYRQGQYRTNEKLFF. Full variable domain (outside the CDR3, taken from reference TRBV7-9 and TRBJ1-4): DTGVSQNPRHKITKRGQNVTFRCDPISEHNRLYWYRQTLGQGPEFLTYFQNEAQLEKSRLLSDRFSAERPKGSFSTLEIQRTEQGDSAMYLCASSSYRQGQYRTNEKLFFGSGTQLSVL.

The gene calls are TRBV6-2 or TRBV6-3 and TRBJ2-1; 7 positions agree with TRBD1. With V trimmed by 5 bases and J by 2 bases, 9 bases remained unmatched. This CDR3 comprises 16 residues. In germline, CDR1 is MNHEY, CDR2 SVGEGT. This CDR3 reads CASSPPRQGTYNEQFF. CDR3 sequence (DNA): TGTGCCAGCAGTCCACCAAGACAGGGAACCTACAATGAGCAGTTCTTC.